This T cell receptor beta chain comes out of a study of cytomegalovirus exposure and HLA in healthy donors. In the PCR, 60 Vbeta and 13 Jbeta primers were used. TCRdb's copy holds only in-frame clones and misses some; the assay was immunoSEQ multiplex PCR. Of 150,000 to 200,000 clones in the sample, around 75% were seen once. The germline CDR1 and CDR2 sequences are MNHNS and SASEGT. There are 13 residues in the CDR3. The junction had 4 bases not matched to a gene; V was cut back by 7 bases and J by 2 bases. This clonotype was sampled from a man younger than 30 in good health and CMV-seropositive. The genes are TRBV6-1 and TRBJ2-7; 8 nucleotides line up with TRBD2. Sequencing was performed on PBMCs. CDR3 sequence reads: CASKVAGTYEQYF. CDR3 in DNA: TGTGCCAGCAAGGTAGCGGGGACCTACGAGCAGTACTTC.